A single sample gave rise to the 6 T cell receptor beta chains below, sequenced in a study of T-cell memory formation after mild COVID-19. TCRdb passed the 5' RACE reads through MiXCR, listing each CDR3 protein once. This repertoire shows under 450,000 distinct CDR3 sequences, around 20% found once; its top ten account for 21%. Sequencing input: PBMCs or a T cell subset sorted from them (not recorded which). These receptors were obtained from a man aged 18 to 29 who had mild COVID-19 (a few samples of this study predate the infection). Cell type and time point are not known.

The chain links TRBV4-3 to TRBJ1-2; no firm D call. V was clipped by 0 bases and J by 4 bases, with 15 bases between them. In germline, CDR1 is LGHNA, CDR2 YSLEER. There are 16 residues in the CDR3. CDR3 sequence: CASSQDLAVNTYGYTF. The DNA for the CDR3 is TGCGCCAGCAGCCAAGATTTAGCGGTTAACACCTATGGCTACACCTTC.

This clonotype was seen a handful of times. The rearrangement links TRBV23-1 to TRBJ1-5; 7 positions agree with TRBD1. TRBV23-1 is an open reading frame whose function is uncertain. Trimming cost V 0 bases and J 1 base; bases outside gene matches: 15. The CDR3 extends over 20 amino acids. The CDR3 DNA is TGCGCCAGCAGTCAATCGGATCCCGTAGACAGGGATGGGAGCAATCAGCCCCAGCATTTT. It translates to CASSQSDPVDRDGSNQPQHF.

This chain uses TRBV7-3 with TRBJ2-1; 15 positions match TRBD2. Germline V gene lookup returns CDR1 SGHTA and CDR2 FQGTGA. Trimming took 5 bases from V and 4 from J; bases not matched to a gene: 3. The CDR3 is 16 amino acids. CDR3 sequence reads: CASSLGTSGGYNEQFF. The CDR3 DNA follows: TGTGCCAGCAGCCTGGGGACTAGCGGGGGGTACAATGAGCAGTTCTTC. The entire variable domain, with the rest obtained from reference TRBV7-3 and TRBJ2-1, is as follows: GAGVSQTPSNKVTEKGKYVELRCDPISGHTALYWYRQSLGQGPEFLIYFQGTGAADDSGLPNDRFFAVRPEGSVSTLKIQRTERGDSAVYLCASSLGTSGGYNEQFFGPGTRLTVL.

The sample holds many counts of this clonotype. The chain employs TRBV7-2 and TRBJ2-5; 7 nucleotides agree with TRBD1. The J segment lost 1 base and the V segment lost 3 bases, leaving 2 bases of the junction unmatched. The V gene's germline CDR1 is SGHTA and CDR2 FQGNSA. The CDR3 is 14 amino acids. The CDR3, as DNA: TGTGCCAGCAGCTTTAACAGGGGCCAAGAGACCCAGTACTTC. This translates into CASSFNRGQETQYF.

The V call is TRBV6-2 or TRBV6-3, the J call TRBJ2-1, with TRBD1 as a possible D gene (6 bases). V lost 4 bases, J lost 7 bases, and 20 bases lay in between. This CDR3 comprises 16 residues. Germline V gene sequence: CDR1 MNHEY, CDR2 SVGEGT. The CDR3 DNA sequence: TGTGCCAGCAGTTCCCCATTTGGGGGCTCGGGAAATGAGCAGTTCTTC. Its protein is CASSSPFGGSGNEQFF.

V gene TRBV5-8 combines with J gene TRBJ2-7, with D unresolved. Germline V gene lookup returns CDR1 SGHTS and CDR2 YDEGEE. The CDR3 consists of 14 residues. Deletions cut 4 bases from V and 2 bases from J, with 13 bases between. Here the CDR3 DNA reads TGTGCCAGCAGCCCCCCGGAGTCCGCCTACGAGCAGTACGTC. Encoded protein: CASSPPESAYEQYV.